Here is one TCR beta chain with its context. Both 60 Vbeta primers and 13 Jbeta primers went into the PCR. Only in-frame clones appear in the TCRdb table, and some are missing; sequencing was by immunoSEQ multiplex PCR. Of roughly 150,000 clones listed, around 72% were seen once; the top ten hold 2.5%. The source of the sample is a study of cytomegalovirus exposure and HLA in healthy donors. Germline loops: CDR1 LGHNA, CDR2 YSLEER. The V end was cut by 4 bases, the J end by 9 bases, with 19 bases between. This CDR3 is 15 amino acids long. The chain carries TRBV4-3 and TRBJ2-1; possible D gene TRBD1, 5 bases. Specimen: PBMCs. The TCR comes from a female donor in good health and CMV-seronegative. CDR3 loop: CASSPEPRADTEQFF. The CDR3 DNA follows: TGCGCCAGCAGCCCAGAACCCAGGGCGGACACTGAGCAGTTCTTC.